Listed below are T cell receptor beta chains from one sample, sequenced in a study of shared clonotypes between healthy human individuals. Assay: immunoSEQ multiplex PCR; the TCRdb copy retains only in-frame clones and omits some. The repertoire holds about 2.4 million clones, with more than 80% as singletons. Source material: naive CD4+ T cells sorted from blood. Source of these receptors: a man between 18 and 29 years old in good health. Both conserved end residues are part of each CDR3. D genes are given only for firm matches.

V gene: TRBV10-1; J gene: TRBJ2-5; D gene: -; CDR3 DNA: TGCGCCAGCAGTGACAGGGTTCAAGAGACCCAGTACTTC; CDR3 protein: CASSDRVQETQYF
V gene: TRBV27; J gene: TRBJ2-1; D gene: TRBD2; CDR3 DNA: TGTGCCAGCAACGGCGGGGGTTCTTACAATGAGCAGTTCTTC; CDR3 protein: CASNGGGSYNEQFF
V gene: TRBV2; J gene: TRBJ1-6; D gene: -; CDR3 DNA: TGTGCCAGCCGAGGGGTGTCGAGTTCACCCCTCCACTTT; CDR3 protein: CASRGVSSSPLHF
V gene: TRBV7-6; J gene: TRBJ2-1; D gene: -; CDR3 DNA: TGTGCCAGCAGCTTACGTCCAGAACCCAATGAGCAGTTCTTC; CDR3 protein: CASSLRPEPNEQFF
V gene: TRBV29-1; J gene: TRBJ1-1; D gene: TRBD1; CDR3 DNA: TGCAGCGTTGAAGAGGCAGGGGGCGGTCAGAGCACTGAAGCTTTCTTT; CDR3 protein: CSVEEAGGGQSTEAFF
V gene: TRBV10-1; J gene: TRBJ2-4; D gene: -; CDR3 DNA: TGCGCCAGCTTACTACAGAGACTAGCCAAAAACATTCAGTACTTC; CDR3 protein: CASLLQRLAKNIQYF
V gene: TRBV2; J gene: TRBJ1-1; D gene: TRBD1; CDR3 DNA: TGTGCCAGCAGTCCACAGGGGACGAACACTGAAGCTTTCTTT; CDR3 protein: CASSPQGTNTEAFF
V gene: TRBV21-1; J gene: TRBJ2-3; D gene: -; CDR3 DNA: TGTGCCACCGCGGGGGTGCGGGGAGGCACAGATACGCAGTATTTT; CDR3 protein: CATAGVRGGTDTQYF
V gene: TRBV28; J gene: TRBJ2-7; D gene: TRBD1; CDR3 DNA: TGTGCCAGCAGTCTTAATTTAGACAGGGGGCGGAACTACGAGCAGTACTTC; CDR3 protein: CASSLNLDRGRNYEQYF
V gene: TRBV6-6; J gene: TRBJ2-2; D gene: -; CDR3 DNA: TGTGCCAGCAGTTCCCTTGGGCACTTCACCGGGGAGCTGTTTTTT; CDR3 protein: CASSSLGHFTGELFF